The source of this TCR beta chain is a study of response to subunit inactivated influenza vaccine. General observations from the study: A suggestion made by the authors is that each seasonal influenza vaccination recruits few new T cells.

This clonotype has at least ten counts. The antigen remains unidentified. MiXCR, run by TCRdb on the RT-PCR reads, gives a single entry per CDR3 protein. This sample carries about 530,000 distinct CDR3 sequences, 12% of them seen once, and the ten largest clones take roughly 10%. This CDR3 contains 13 residues. The germline V gene encodes CDR1 MNHNY and CDR2 SVGAGI (reference sequence). V lost 5 bases, J lost 6 bases, and 14 bases lay in between. Sequenced material: PBMCs from blood, taken on the day of vaccination. V gene TRBV6-6 combines with J gene TRBJ2-7, with D tentatively TRBD1 (5 bases). This sequence originates from a man aged 45 to 65 who received an inactivated influenza vaccine. Here the CDR3 DNA reads TGTGCCAGCAGTGGTAGGGGATTTCTCGAGCAGTACTTC. Translating gives CASSGRGFLEQYF.